The T cell receptor beta chain under discussion was sequenced for a study of T cell responses to AZD1222 COVID-19 vaccine (dated by TCRdb to the early 2020s). Regarding the research as a whole: A total of 230 to 250 trial participants underwent TCR sequencing, of whom around 200 received two doses of AZD1222 and some 26 received two doses of the MenACWY control vaccine. Enrollment into the trials was organized by age into subgroups of 18-55, 56-69 and 70-plus years, and those subgroups contained about 160, 30 and 59 TCR-sequenced participants, respectively.

General study outcomes and caveats: After two AZD1222 doses, both the breadth and the depth of spike-specific TCRs were significantly higher than at day 0 and than in MenACWY recipients. Most participants were white British and females outnumbered males, and the authors suggested that clonal diversity may have been underestimated. Nearly half of unique spike-specific TCRs reportedly recognized epitopes outside regions mutated in the B.1.351 and B.1.1.7 variants. Vaccine-associated CD4 TCRs spanned the whole spike protein, with dominant responses in regions 160-218 and 743-854. The 56-69-year group was small, and its depth increase did not reach significance, likely because of low power. Conclusions about previously exposed vaccinees are limited, since just six AZD1222 recipients were seropositive for SARS-CoV-2 at baseline. Because no day 14 peak-response samples were available, the repertoires could be characterized only after the peak T cell response.

The CDR3 regions of human TCRbeta chains were subjected to immunosequencing. The source study handled its data this way. Repertoire TCRs were matched against a reference library of SARS-CoV-2-specific TCRs generated with the MIRA antigen-specificity platform. Breadth was defined as the fraction of unique TCRs that were SARS-CoV-2-associated. Depth was defined as the fraction of total T cells that were SARS-CoV-2-associated. Using the MIRA data, each spike-specific TCR was mapped to the spike region that the TCR reacts to and placed in a CD4 or CD8 class. Log10-transformed breadth and depth values were compared by one-way ANOVA with Sidak's multiple comparisons tests. The table was pulled from immuneACCESS by TCRdb, which kept in-frame rearrangements only. Such tables lose some clones; where checked, under half of the loss comes from unresolved V genes, and the rest has no known cause. V, J and clone size derive from that table, while D and trimming were established from the DNA sequence. Counted in this sample were tens of thousands of clones; around 89% of them appeared once. The ten largest account for around 4.8% of the sample.

As regards this clone: Its specific antigen is unknown. No base quality information exists; no much larger clone differs at one position.

The time point label corresponds to: about 28 days (+/-7) after the second vaccine dose. The sample's treatment or condition label, in plain terms: meningococcal conjugate vaccine given as trial control. The vaccinee samples were drawn from two UK trials, COV001 and COV002, one of which was a single-blind randomized controlled phase 2/3 trial testing AZD1222 (ChAdOx1 nCoV-19) in healthy adults. For TCRbeta chain sequencing, PBMC samples were collected from trial participants at day 0 and at day 28 after the second dose. Sequencing was performed on peripheral blood, taken 28 days after the second dose of the MenACWY control vaccine. The TCR originated in an adult who received the MenACWY meningococcal vaccine as a control.

For the CDR3, the sequence is CASSRVYSNQPQHF. The DNA is TGTGCCAGCAGTCGAGTTTATAGCAATCAGCCCCAGCATTTT. The V gene is TRBV6-5 and the J gene is TRBJ1-5; the D gene remains uncertain. Taken from the germline V gene, the CDR1 and CDR2 loops are MNHEY and SVGAGI. Cut back by 5 bases and 0 bases, the V and J ends lie 8 bases apart. The CDR3 has 14 amino acids, counting the end cysteine and phenylalanine. Only the CDR3 portion is preserved as DNA: 42 bases, with reading frame beginning at the first base.